This T cell receptor beta chain was profiled in a study of Graves' ophthalmopathy and Graves' hyperthyroidism. Scientists amplified the TCR beta CDR3 regions from RNA transcripts. RT-PCR was first run with HTBI primers, then multiplex PCR in a second round. TCRdb reanalysed the multiplex PCR reads using MiXCR and keeps one entry per CDR3 protein. Among about 550,000 distinct CDR3 sequences listed, 35% to 40% were seen once. A note on this clonotype: Its target is not known.

Trimming left V 5 bases short and J 0 bases short, with 17 bases between. The CDR3 totals 18 residues. Germline V CDR1 and CDR2: SGHVS, FQNEAQ. Findings and limits, study-wide: Ophthalmopathy progression was predicted by the model at less than 71% sensitivity and about 79% specificity.

The TCR originated in an adult man with Graves' hyperthyroidism. The sample consisted of peripheral blood or thyroid tissue (not recorded which). The chain recombines TRBV7-8 with TRBJ2-6; possibly TRBD2 for D (6 bases). CDR3 nucleotide sequence: TGTGCCAGCAGCCAAGAACCACGGGGGAGCTCTGGGGCCAACGTCCTGACTTTC. Translated: CASSQEPRGSSGANVLTF.